One sample yielded the 14 T cell receptor beta chains listed below, sequenced in a study of cytomegalovirus exposure and HLA in healthy donors. TCRdb's table, derived via immunoSEQ multiplex PCR, lists solely in-frame clones and lacks some. The sample has approximately 59,000 clones; more than 85% are singletons. Sequenced input: PBMCs. The origin of the receptors is a young man in good health and CMV-seropositive.

The V and J genes are TRBV30 and TRBJ2-6, with a possible D match to TRBD1 (5 bases). The V end was cut by 1 base, the J end by 0 bases, with 13 bases between. Germline V lookup: CDR1 GTSNPN, CDR2 SVGIG (reference sequence). The CDR3 consists of 17 residues. The CDR3: CAWSAGRTNSGANVLTF. In DNA, the CDR3 is TGTGCCTGGAGTGCGGGCAGGACAAACTCTGGGGCCAACGTCCTGACTTTC. The full variable domain, with the rest looked up from reference TRBV30 and TRBJ2-6, is SQTIHQWPATLVQPVGSPLSLECTVEGTSNPNLYWYRQAAGRGLQLLFYSVGIGQISSEVPQNLSASRPQDRQFILSSKKLLLSDSGFYLCAWSAGRTNSGANVLTFGAGSRLTVL.

The chain links TRBV27 to TRBJ2-5; D possibly corresponds to TRBD1 (6 bases). Deletions cut 5 bases from V and 5 bases from J, with 21 bases between. CDR1 and CDR2 from the germline V gene are MNHEY and SMNVEV (reference sequence). This CDR3 has 16 residues. The CDR3 nucleotides read TGTGCCAGCAGTCCACACGGGCTGGGGGCTAAGGAGACCCAGTACTTC. Amino acid sequence: CASSPHGLGAKETQYF.

The chain is built from TRBV7-3 and TRBJ2-1; 13 nucleotides align to TRBD2. The length of the CDR3 is 17 residues. CDR1 is SGHTA, CDR2 FQGTGA, per germline. V lost 2 bases to trimming and J lost 1 base; unmatched junction nucleotides: 2. The CDR3: CASSLRGLAGSYNEQFF. The CDR3 DNA is TGTGCCAGCAGCTTACGGGGACTAGCGGGGTCCTACAATGAGCAGTTCTTC. Using reference TRBV7-3 and TRBJ2-1 for the parts outside the CDR3, the full variable domain is GAGVSQTPSNKVTEKGKYVELRCDPISGHTALYWYRQSLGQGPEFLIYFQGTGAADDSGLPNDRFFAVRPEGSVSTLKIQRTERGDSAVYLCASSLRGLAGSYNEQFFGPGTRLTVL.

The J gene is TRBJ2-1, the V gene TRBV30; 10 positions agree with TRBD2. The CDR3 loop spans 19 amino acids. V gave up 0 bases and J gave up 8 bases; unmatched junction bases: 19. From germline, CDR1 is GTSNPN and CDR2 SVGIG (reference sequence). The CDR3 nucleotides are TGTGCCTGGAGTGTAGGAGCGGGAGGGCCGTTTTCATTGTGGGATGAGCAGTTCTTC. Amino acids: CAWSVGAGGPFSLWDEQFF.

V usage is TRBV5-1 and J usage is TRBJ2-7; TRBD1 agrees at 8 bases. The V segment lost 3 bases and the J segment 5 bases; nucleotides outside the gene matches: 4. CDR1 is SGHRS, CDR2 YFSETQ, per germline. This CDR3 has 13 residues. CDR3 loop: CASSSTGVNEQYF. In nucleotides, the CDR3 is TGCGCCAGCAGCTCGACAGGGGTTAACGAGCAGTACTTC.

This chain joins TRBV30 and TRBJ2-6, with 13 bases aligning to TRBD2. Germline V gene lookup returns CDR1 GTSNPN and CDR2 SVGIG (reference sequence). With 3 bases clipped from V and 0 bases from J, the junction kept 8 bases outside the gene matches. The CDR3 contains 19 residues. The CDR3 DNA reads TGTGCCTGGAGAGCCCAGGGACTAGCGGGGTCCTCTGGGGCCAACGTCCTGACTTTC. Protein: CAWRAQGLAGSSGANVLTF.

This clone was seen just once. V gene TRBV6-5 combines with J gene TRBJ2-1, with a tentative D call TRBD1 (6 bases). The CDR3 has 15 amino acids. The V gene lost 0 bases and the J gene lost 8 bases, with 14 bases spanning the gap. The germline CDR1 and CDR2 sequences are MNHEY and SVGAGI. CDR3 sequence: CASSYSMGAGHEQFF. CDR3 in DNA: TGTGCCAGCAGTTACTCGATGGGGGCAGGTCATGAGCAGTTCTTC.

For this clone: The junction departs from the called germline gene at one end, perhaps through a read error. V and J are TRBV27 and TRBJ2-5; tentatively, D is TRBD1 (5 bases). The CDR3 covers 14 residues. Germline V lookup: CDR1 MNHEY, CDR2 SMNVEV (reference sequence). CDR3 residues: CASSSGGSGLPRDF. CDR3 bases: TGTGCCAGCAGTTCCGGTGGTTCGGGTCTGCCCAGGGACTTC.

The V gene is TRBV5-1, the J gene TRBJ2-5; TRBD2 agrees at 12 bases. The V and J ends lost 4 bases and 2 bases, in that order; junction bases with no gene match: 6. CDR1 and CDR2 from the germline V gene are SGHRS and YFSETQ. The CDR3 loop spans 16 amino acids. The CDR3 loop reads CASSLQTSGGQETQYF. CDR3 coding DNA: TGCGCCAGCAGCCTGCAGACTAGCGGGGGACAAGAGACCCAGTACTTC.

The chain couples TRBV27 to TRBJ2-7; possibly TRBD2 for D (6 bases). The CDR3 is 17 residues long. Germline CDR1 MNHEY, CDR2 SMNVEV (reference sequence). V shed 0 bases and J shed 3 bases, with 18 bases lying between them. This CDR3 reads CASSLSGGRLQIYEQYF. CDR3 bases: TGTGCCAGCAGTTTATCGGGGGGTCGGCTGCAGATCTACGAGCAGTACTTC.

This clone was seen once. CDR3 DNA sequence: TGTGCCAGCAGCCCGGACAGGGGGCTTTTCCAAGAGACCCAGTACTTC. It yields the protein CASSPDRGLFQETQYF. The rearrangement joins TRBV21-1 to TRBJ2-5; the table's D call TRBD1 went unverified against the DNA. TRBV21-1 is reported as a pseudogene. This CDR3 is built from 16 residues.

V is TRBV19 and J is TRBJ1-4; D not resolved. V was clipped by 5 bases and J by 8 bases, with 18 bases between them. The CDR3 contains 15 residues. Germline CDR1 and CDR2: LNHDA and SQIVND (reference sequence). DNA for the CDR3: TGTGCCAGTAGTGGAGTCAGAGATTTAGGCGAAAAACTGTTTTTT. Its translation: CASSGVRDLGEKLFF.

This sequence joins TRBV7-2 and TRBJ2-7, with 9 bases identical to TRBD1. From germline, CDR1 is SGHTA and CDR2 FQGNSA. J lost 4 bases, V lost 4 bases, and 8 bases had no gene match. The CDR3 covers 15 residues. In DNA form, the CDR3 reads TGTGCCAGCAGCTCCGGGACAGGGAGCCTTTACGAGCAGTACTTC. Translation gives CASSSGTGSLYEQYF. The full variable domain, completed using reference TRBV7-2 and TRBJ2-7, is GAGVSQSPSNKVTEKGKDVELRCDPISGHTALYWYRQSLGQGLEFLIYFQGNSAPDKSGLPSDRFSAERTGGSVSTLTIQRTQQEDSAVYLCASSSGTGSLYEQYFGPGTRLTVT.

V is TRBV7-2 and J is TRBJ1-3, with D possibly TRBD1 on 6 matching bases. The CDR3 sequence is 17 residues long. Trimming shortened V by 2 bases and J by 2 bases, and 16 bases separated the two germline ends. CDR1 is SGHTA and CDR2 is FQGNSA in the germline V gene. The CDR3, as DNA: TGTGCCAGCAGCTTATCAAAGGGGGGGTACACTGGAAACACCATATATTTT. Translated, it gives CASSLSKGGYTGNTIYF. Variable domain in full (rest from reference TRBV7-2 and TRBJ1-3): GAGVSQSPSNKVTEKGKDVELRCDPISGHTALYWYRQSLGQGLEFLIYFQGNSAPDKSGLPSDRFSAERTGGSVSTLTIQRTQQEDSAVYLCASSLSKGGYTGNTIYFGEGSWLTVV.